This T cell receptor beta chain was retrieved from a study of cytomegalovirus exposure and HLA in healthy donors. Germline V gene data show CDR1 as SGHRS and CDR2 as YFSETQ. V lost 4 bases to trimming and J lost 4 bases; unmatched junction nucleotides: 3. This CDR3 contains 14 residues. PCR primers comprised 60 Vbeta and 13 Jbeta primers. Only in-frame clones appear in the TCRdb table, and some are missing; sequencing was by immunoSEQ multiplex PCR. The sample has 160,000 or so clones, roughly 80% seen once. The receptor was isolated from a man aged 30 to 45 in good health and CMV-seropositive. Sequenced input: PBMCs. The rearrangement links TRBV5-1 to TRBJ2-5; 11 nucleotides line up with TRBD1. CDR3 bases: TGCGCCAGCAGCCCGGACAGGGGGCGAGAGACCCAGTACTTC. Its translation: CASSPDRGRETQYF.